These 23 T cell receptor beta chains were all obtained from the same sample, sequenced in a study of blood T cell repertoires in COVID-19. Here immunoSEQ multiplex PCR was the method, and the copy in TCRdb shows in-frame clones only, minus some. The table has hundreds of thousands of clones, just over 85% seen once. Sequencing input: peripheral blood. Receptors were obtained from a woman aged 25-40 years with active or convalescent COVID-19.

The chain has TRBV3-1 (or the pseudogene TRBV3-2) and TRBJ2-1; a weak D match, TRBD2 (6 bases). The V end was cut by 0 bases, the J end by 10 bases, with 22 bases between. This CDR3 is built from 17 residues. The V gene's germline CDR1 is LGHDT and CDR2 YNNKEL (reference sequence). CDR3 nucleotides: TGTGCCAGCAGCCAAGATACCTCAACACTAGCCTTTAGGGAGCAGTTCTTC. It translates to CASSQDTSTLAFREQFF.

The V and J genes are TRBV5-4 and TRBJ2-2, with 9 bases lining up with TRBD2. The V and J ends lost 4 bases and 5 bases, in that order; junction bases with no gene match: 9. The CDR3 covers 16 residues. Per the germline V gene, CDR1 is SGHNT and CDR2 is YYREEE (reference sequence). CDR3 amino acids: CASSRGLAGPTGELFF. The DNA for the CDR3 is TGTGCCAGCAGCCGGGGGCTAGCGGGACCTACCGGGGAGCTGTTTTTT.

This sequence joins TRBV5-1 and TRBJ1-1, with TRBD1 as a possible D gene (5 bases). V lost 5 bases to trimming and J lost 0 bases, with 14 bases between them. The CDR3 sequence is 15 residues long. Germline CDR1 is SGHRS and CDR2 is YFSETQ. For the CDR3, the DNA is TGCGCCAGCAGTCCGGGACTCTTCATGAACACTGAAGCTTTCTTT. It codes for CASSPGLFMNTEAFF. Complete variable domain (other parts from reference TRBV5-1 and TRBJ1-1): KAGVTQTPRYLIKTRGQQVTLSCSPISGHRSVSWYQQTPGQGLQFLFEYFSETQRNKGNFPGRFSGRQFSNSRSEMNVSTLELGDSALYLCASSPGLFMNTEAFFGQGTRLTVV.

The genes are TRBV19 and TRBJ1-6; TRBD1 matches 10 bases. Germline V CDR1 and CDR2: LNHDA, SQIVND (reference sequence). V shed 4 bases, J shed 8 bases, and the junction held 8 bases outside the gene matches. CDR3 size: 16 residues. As DNA, the CDR3 is TGTGCCAGTAGTACCAGGACAGGGGGGAAATATTCACCCCTCCACTTT. Residues: CASSTRTGGKYSPLHF.

The chain recombines TRBV18 with TRBJ2-1, with D maybe TRBD2 (6 bases). Trimming pared 3 bases from V and 4 bases from J, leaving 13 bases between. CDR3 size: 15 residues. Germline V gene lookup returns CDR1 KGHSH and CDR2 LQKENI. CDR3: CASSPVDYPYNEQFF. The CDR3, as DNA: TGTGCCAGCTCACCCGTGGACTACCCATACAATGAGCAGTTCTTC.

This clone appeared once. V gene TRBV19 combines with J gene TRBJ1-2; 10 bases are shared with TRBD1. CDR1 LNHDA and CDR2 SQIVND come from the germline V gene (reference sequence). Germline trimming cut 5 bases from V and 6 bases from J; bases unmatched to any gene: 9. The CDR3 runs 15 residues. The CDR3: CASSSSDRGSDGYTF. The CDR3 DNA is TGTGCCAGTAGTTCTTCGGACAGGGGGTCGGATGGCTACACCTTC.

Comments on this clone: At one end the junction does not follow the germline gene, possibly because of a read error. The chain recombines TRBV7-8 with TRBJ2-7; no clear D. The CDR3 contains 14 residues. Germline-derived CDR1 and CDR2 are SGHVS and FQNEAQ. As DNA, the CDR3 is TGTGCCAGCAGCCCAGACACCTCCTCCGACGAGCAGTACTTC. Translating gives CASSPDTSSDEQYF.

The chain links TRBV5-1 to TRBJ2-2; 8 bases line up with TRBD2. In germline, CDR1 is SGHRS, CDR2 YFSETQ. J gave up 2 bases and V 1 base, and 1 base lay outside the gene matches. The CDR3 is 15 residues long. The CDR3, as DNA: TGCGCCAGCAGCTTGATAGCGGGAAACACCGGGGAGCTGTTTTTT. It codes for CASSLIAGNTGELFF.

This clone was observed once. CDR3 region: CASSLGAGVLYGYTF. CDR3 sequence (DNA): TGTGCCAGCAGCTTGGGGGCAGGGGTTCTTTATGGCTACACCTTC. The chain joins TRBV5-5 to TRBJ1-2; a weak D match, TRBD1 (6 bases). Trimming pared 0 bases from V and 5 bases from J, leaving 14 bases between. CDR1 and CDR2 from the germline V gene are SGHKS and YYEKEE (reference sequence). CDR3 length: 15 residues.

In DNA, the CDR3 is TGTGCCAGCAGCTTCCCCGGGACTAGCGGGGGGCCGTACCAAGAGACCCAGTACTTC. As protein: CASSFPGTSGGPYQETQYF. The chain combines TRBV11-2 with TRBJ2-5; 15 positions match TRBD2. The V segment lost 3 bases and the J segment 0 bases; nucleotides outside the gene matches: 8. Germline V gene lookup returns CDR1 SGHAT and CDR2 FQNNGV. This CDR3 region has 19 residues.

This clone came up a few times. V and J are TRBV19 and TRBJ1-1; no clear D gene. Germline V gives CDR1 LNHDA, CDR2 SQIVND (reference sequence). V dropped 4 bases and J dropped 3 bases, with 9 bases sitting between them. This CDR3 is built from 13 residues. The CDR3 DNA follows: TGTGCCAGTAGTAGTCGGGAGGACACTGAAGCTTTCTTT. Translation: CASSSREDTEAFF. The full variable domain, completed using reference TRBV19 and TRBJ1-1, is DGGITQSPKYLFRKEGQNVTLSCEQNLNHDAMYWYRQDPGQGLRLIYYSQIVNDFQKGDIAEGYSVSREKKESFPLTVTSAQKNPTAFYLCASSSREDTEAFFGQGTRLTVV.

This sequence joins TRBV5-1 and TRBJ1-1, with TRBD1 matching 8 bases. CDR3 length: 14 amino acids. The V gene end was trimmed by 6 bases and the J gene end by 6 bases; junction bases not matched to a gene: 10. The germline CDR1 and CDR2 sequences are SGHRS and YFSETQ. DNA of the CDR3: TGCGCCAGCACCATTGACAGGGGAGAGGCTGAAGCTTTCTTT. Protein sequence: CASTIDRGEAEAFF.

The chain uses TRBV7-9 and TRBJ1-1; TRBD1 might be the D (5 bases). V shed 3 bases and J shed 1 base, with 9 bases lying between them. The CDR3 sequence is 14 residues long. From germline, CDR1 is SEHNR and CDR2 FQNEAQ (reference sequence). CDR3 in amino acids: CASSFPTENTEAFF. CDR3 coding DNA: TGTGCCAGCAGCTTCCCGACAGAGAACACTGAAGCTTTCTTT.

This sequence joins TRBV19 and TRBJ1-1; a weak D match, TRBD1 (6 bases). Germline CDR1 reads LNHDA; CDR2 reads SQIVND (reference sequence). This CDR3 region has 14 residues. Trimming removed 5 bases from V and 1 base from J, with 11 bases in between. The DNA for the CDR3 is TGTGCCAGTAGTCGACAGGCGCAGAACACTGAAGCTTTCTTT. Translating gives CASSRQAQNTEAFF.

The V and J genes are TRBV4-1 and TRBJ1-1; TRBD1 matches at 7 bases. The trim removed 0 bases at V and 3 bases at J, leaving 4 bases unmatched. The V gene's germline CDR1 is MGHRA and CDR2 YSYEKL. The CDR3 has 15 amino acids. CDR3 bases: TGCGCCAGCAGCCAAGAGGACAGGATCGACACTGAAGCTTTCTTT. It translates to CASSQEDRIDTEAFF.

The chain couples TRBV3-1 (or the pseudogene TRBV3-2) to TRBJ1-3, with 8 bases aligning to TRBD1. The germline gives CDR1 LGHDT, CDR2 YNNKEL (reference sequence). CDR3 length equals 17 residues. V dropped 3 bases and J dropped 2; count of bases not matched to a gene: 9. Written as DNA, the CDR3 is TGTGCCAGCAGCCAGATTATTGGACAGGGCACTGGAAACACCATATATTTT. It yields the protein CASSQIIGQGTGNTIYF.

The gene calls are TRBV30 and TRBJ2-6, with 7 bases lining up with TRBD1. This CDR3 has 17 residues. The J segment lost 2 bases and the V segment lost 3 bases, leaving 10 bases of the junction unmatched. Germline V gives CDR1 GTSNPN, CDR2 SVGIG (reference sequence). The CDR3 region is CAWSIRTGDAGANVLTF. The CDR3 coding sequence is TGTGCCTGGAGCATTAGGACAGGTGATGCTGGGGCCAACGTCCTGACTTTC.

This clone was counted between two and nine times. The sample contains more than one DNA sequence encoding this CDR3. The chain uses TRBV18 and TRBJ1-1; possibly TRBD1 for D (5 bases). CDR3 length equals 13 residues. Between the trimmed V and J ends, which lost 2 bases and 6 bases, there was a span of 10 bases. The germline V gene has CDR1 KGHSH and CDR2 LQKENI. The CDR3 region has the DNA TGTGCCAGCTCACCAACGGGGGAAGCTGAAGCTTTCTTT. Translation gives CASSPTGEAEAFF.

V is TRBV30 and J is TRBJ2-3, with TRBD2 identical over 9 bases. In germline, CDR1 is GTSNPN, CDR2 SVGIG (reference sequence). Trimming took 3 bases from V and 5 from J; bases not matched to a gene: 12. The CDR3 is 16 residues long. The CDR3 coding sequence is TGTGCCTGGAGACATCCGACTAGCGGAGACCAAGATACGCAGTATTTT. This codes for CAWRHPTSGDQDTQYF.

This chain connects TRBV30 to TRBJ1-4; TRBD1 matches at 10 bases. From germline, CDR1 is GTSNPN and CDR2 SVGIG (reference sequence). J was trimmed by 13 bases and V by 5 bases; bases with no gene match: 19. This CDR3 has 16 residues. Here the CDR3 DNA reads TGTGCCTGGCCTCACCTAGACAGGGGGCCAAATGTGGTACTGTTTTTT. It specifies CAWPHLDRGPNVVLFF.

The chain has TRBV18 and TRBJ2-2, with D perhaps matching TRBD2 (5 bases). The germline V and J ends were trimmed by 3 bases and 3 bases, with 8 bases remaining between them. The germline CDR1 and CDR2 sequences are KGHSH and LQKENI. CDR3 length: 14 amino acids. Written as DNA, the CDR3 is TGTGCCAGCTCACCCGACTATTACACCGGGGAGCTGTTTTTT. It is translated as CASSPDYYTGELFF.

This clone has just a few counts. The same CDR3 arises from other DNA sequences in this sample as well. This chain joins TRBV5-1 and TRBJ1-5; D unresolved. The V and J ends lost 0 bases and 2 bases respectively, with 9 bases between them. The V gene's germline CDR1 is SGHRS and CDR2 YFSETQ. CDR3 length: 15 residues. The CDR3 is CASSLDGQGNQPQHF. CDR3 bases: TGCGCCAGCAGCTTGGATGGCCAGGGCAATCAGCCCCAGCATTTT. Full variable domain (rest looked up from reference TRBV5-1 and TRBJ1-5): KAGVTQTPRYLIKTRGQQVTLSCSPISGHRSVSWYQQTPGQGLQFLFEYFSETQRNKGNFPGRFSGRQFSNSRSEMNVSTLELGDSALYLCASSLDGQGNQPQHFGDGTRLSIL.

V is TRBV6-5 and J is TRBJ2-7; 8 bases are shared with TRBD1. With 4 bases clipped from V and 3 bases from J, the junction kept 8 bases outside the gene matches. This CDR3 region has 15 residues. Germline values: CDR1 MNHEY, CDR2 SVGAGI. The CDR3 DNA follows: TGTGCCAGCAGTTCCACAGGGGGGACGAGCTACGAGCAGTACTTC. Amino acids: CASSSTGGTSYEQYF.